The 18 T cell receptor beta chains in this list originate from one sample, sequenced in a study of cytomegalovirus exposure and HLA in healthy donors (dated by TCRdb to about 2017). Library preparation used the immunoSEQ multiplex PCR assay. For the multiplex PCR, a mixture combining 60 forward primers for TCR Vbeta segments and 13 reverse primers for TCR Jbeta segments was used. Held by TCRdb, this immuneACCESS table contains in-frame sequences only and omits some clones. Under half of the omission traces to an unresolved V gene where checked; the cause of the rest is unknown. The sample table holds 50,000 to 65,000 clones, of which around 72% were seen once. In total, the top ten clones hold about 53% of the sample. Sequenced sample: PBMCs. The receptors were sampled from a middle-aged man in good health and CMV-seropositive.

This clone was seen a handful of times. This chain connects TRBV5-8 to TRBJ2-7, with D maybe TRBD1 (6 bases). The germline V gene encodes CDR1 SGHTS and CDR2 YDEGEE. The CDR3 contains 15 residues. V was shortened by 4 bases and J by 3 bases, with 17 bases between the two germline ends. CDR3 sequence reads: CASSRIGQNLYEQYF. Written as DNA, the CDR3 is TGTGCCAGCAGCCGCATCGGACAGAATCTCTACGAGCAGTACTTC.

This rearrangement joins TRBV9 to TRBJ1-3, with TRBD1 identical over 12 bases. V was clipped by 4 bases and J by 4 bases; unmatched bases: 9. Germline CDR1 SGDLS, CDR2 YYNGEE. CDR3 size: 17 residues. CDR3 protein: CASSQPGQGAQGNTIYF. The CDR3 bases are TGTGCCAGCAGCCAGCCGGGACAGGGGGCACAGGGAAACACCATATATTTT.

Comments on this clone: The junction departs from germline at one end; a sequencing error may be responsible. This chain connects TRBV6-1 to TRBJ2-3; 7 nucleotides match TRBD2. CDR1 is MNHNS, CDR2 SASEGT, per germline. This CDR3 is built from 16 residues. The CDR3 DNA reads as TGTGCCAGCAGTGAAGGGAGCGGGAACTCGGCAGATGCGCAGTATTTT. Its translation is CASSEGSGNSADAQYF.

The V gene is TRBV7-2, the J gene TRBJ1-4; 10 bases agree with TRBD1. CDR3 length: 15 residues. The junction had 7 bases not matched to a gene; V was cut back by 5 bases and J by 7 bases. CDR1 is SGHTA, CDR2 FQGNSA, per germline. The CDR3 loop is CASSAGQGVVEKLFF. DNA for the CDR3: TGTGCCAGCAGCGCCGGACAGGGGGTAGTTGAAAAACTGTTTTTT.

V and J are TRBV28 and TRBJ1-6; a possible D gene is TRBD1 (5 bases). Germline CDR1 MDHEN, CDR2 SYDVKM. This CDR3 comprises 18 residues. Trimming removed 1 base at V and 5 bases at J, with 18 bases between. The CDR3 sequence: CASSLYVWGEYNNSPLHF. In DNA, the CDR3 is TGTGCCAGCAGTTTATACGTTTGGGGGGAATACAATAATTCACCCCTCCACTTT.

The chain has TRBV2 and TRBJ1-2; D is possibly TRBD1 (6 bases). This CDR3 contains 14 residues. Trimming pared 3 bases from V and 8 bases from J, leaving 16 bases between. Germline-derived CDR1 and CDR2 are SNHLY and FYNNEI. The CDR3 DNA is TGTGCCAGCAGTGATCGCAGGGGCGCGGAGGGCTACACCTTC. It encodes CASSDRRGAEGYTF.

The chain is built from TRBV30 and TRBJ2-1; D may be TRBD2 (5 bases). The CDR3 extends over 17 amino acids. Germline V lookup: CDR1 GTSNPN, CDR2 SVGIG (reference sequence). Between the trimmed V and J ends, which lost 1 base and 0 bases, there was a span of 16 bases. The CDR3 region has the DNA TGTGCCTGGAGTGCCTTCCGGGGAAGGAGCTCCTACAATGAGCAGTTCTTC. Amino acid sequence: CAWSAFRGRSSYNEQFF.

CDR3 residues: CASSLPQGNTEAFF. The CDR3 nucleotides are TGTGCCAGCAGCCTCCCACAGGGGAACACTGAAGCTTTCTTT. This chain joins TRBV7-9 and TRBJ1-1; TRBD1 might be the D (6 bases). This CDR3 is built from 14 residues. Trimming pared 5 bases from V and 1 base from J, leaving 11 bases between. Germline CDR1 is SEHNR and CDR2 is FQNEAQ (reference sequence).

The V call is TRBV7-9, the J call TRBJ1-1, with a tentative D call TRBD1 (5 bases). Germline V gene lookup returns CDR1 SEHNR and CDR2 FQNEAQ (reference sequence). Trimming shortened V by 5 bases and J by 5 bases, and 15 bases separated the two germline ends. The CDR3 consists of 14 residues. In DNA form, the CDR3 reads TGTGCCAGCAGCGGTCGGTCGGGGGAGACTGAAGCTTTCTTT. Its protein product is CASSGRSGETEAFF.

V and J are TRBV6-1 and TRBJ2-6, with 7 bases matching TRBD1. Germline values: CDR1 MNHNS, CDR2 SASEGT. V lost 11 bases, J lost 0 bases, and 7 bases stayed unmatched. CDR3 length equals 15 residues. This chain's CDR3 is CAVDRRSSGANVLTF. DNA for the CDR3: TGTGCCGTGGACAGGCGCAGCTCTGGGGCCAACGTCCTGACTTTC.

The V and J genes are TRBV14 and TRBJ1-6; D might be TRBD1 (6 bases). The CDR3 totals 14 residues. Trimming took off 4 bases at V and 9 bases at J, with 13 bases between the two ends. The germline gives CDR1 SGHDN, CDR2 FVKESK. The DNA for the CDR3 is TGTGCCAGCAGCCCAATGACAGGAATTTCACCCCTCCACTTT. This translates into CASSPMTGISPLHF.

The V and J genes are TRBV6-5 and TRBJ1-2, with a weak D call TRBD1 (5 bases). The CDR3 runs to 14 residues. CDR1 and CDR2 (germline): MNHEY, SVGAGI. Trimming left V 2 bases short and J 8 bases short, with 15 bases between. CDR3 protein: CASSYLDNAGGYTF. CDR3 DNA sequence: TGTGCCAGCAGTTACCTGGACAACGCGGGAGGCTACACCTTC.

CDR3 amino acids: CASSPQSSGNTIYF. CDR3 DNA sequence: TGTGCCAGCTCACCACAGAGCTCTGGAAACACCATATATTTT. This chain uses TRBV18 with TRBJ1-3; D is uncertain. Looked up from germline, CDR1 is KGHSH and CDR2 is LQKENI. CDR3 size: 14 residues. V gave up 1 base and J gave up 0 bases, with 4 bases separating them.

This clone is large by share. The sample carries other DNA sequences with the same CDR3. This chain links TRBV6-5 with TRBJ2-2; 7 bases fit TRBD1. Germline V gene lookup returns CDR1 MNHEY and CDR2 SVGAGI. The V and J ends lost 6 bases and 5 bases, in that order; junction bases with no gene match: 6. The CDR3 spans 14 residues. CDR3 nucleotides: TGTGCCAGCAGCCCACAGGGGATGACCGGGGAGCTGTTTTTT. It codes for CASSPQGMTGELFF.

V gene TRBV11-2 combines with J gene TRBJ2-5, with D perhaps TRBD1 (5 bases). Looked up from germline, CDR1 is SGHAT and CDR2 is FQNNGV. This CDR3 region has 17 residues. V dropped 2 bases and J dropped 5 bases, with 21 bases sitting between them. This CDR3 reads CASSLKRVRDVQETQYF. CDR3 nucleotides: TGTGCCAGCAGCTTAAAGCGCGTCAGGGATGTTCAGGAGACCCAGTACTTC.

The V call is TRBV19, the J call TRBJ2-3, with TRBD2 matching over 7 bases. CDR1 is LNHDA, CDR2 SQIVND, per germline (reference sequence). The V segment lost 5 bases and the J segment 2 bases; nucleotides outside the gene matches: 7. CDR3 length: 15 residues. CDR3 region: CASSRSSGLTDTQYF. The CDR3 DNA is TGTGCCAGTAGTCGATCTAGCGGTCTCACAGATACGCAGTATTTT.

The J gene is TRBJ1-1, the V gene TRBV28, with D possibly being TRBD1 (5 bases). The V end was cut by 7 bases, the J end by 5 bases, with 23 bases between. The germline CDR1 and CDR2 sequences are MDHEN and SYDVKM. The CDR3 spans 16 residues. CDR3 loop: CASIGYGIQGGTEAFF. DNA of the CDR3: TGTGCCAGCATAGGTTACGGGATTCAGGGAGGTACTGAAGCTTTCTTT.

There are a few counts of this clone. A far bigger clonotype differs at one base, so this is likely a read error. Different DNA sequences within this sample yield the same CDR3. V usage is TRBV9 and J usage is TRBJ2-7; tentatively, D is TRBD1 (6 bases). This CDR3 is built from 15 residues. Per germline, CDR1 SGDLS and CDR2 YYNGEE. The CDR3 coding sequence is TGTGCCAGCAGCTCCCAGGGGCCCAGCTCCTCCGAGCAGTACTTC. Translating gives CASSSQGPSSSEQYF.